The 19 T cell receptor beta chains reported below all come from one sample, sequenced in a study of blood T cell repertoires in COVID-19. The repertoire was sequenced with immunoSEQ multiplex PCR; TCRdb's copy has only in-frame clones and lacks some. The sample lists about 340,000 clones; around 90% were seen once. Sequenced input: peripheral blood. The receptor set was obtained from a woman younger than 30 who had recovered from COVID-19.

V gene TRBV11-3 combines with J gene TRBJ2-1, with D tentatively TRBD2 (8 bases). Germline values: CDR1 SGHNT, CDR2 YENEEA. V lost 5 bases, J lost 0 bases, and 26 bases lay in between. This CDR3 contains 20 residues. CDR3 in amino acids: CASSPGQHSLAGPSYNEQFF. The CDR3 DNA sequence: TGTGCCAGCAGCCCGGGACAGCACTCTCTAGCGGGCCCCTCCTACAATGAGCAGTTCTTC.

The chain has TRBV19 and TRBJ1-3; perhaps TRBD1 as D (5 bases). V lost 6 bases and J 1 base, leaving 13 bases between the germline ends. This CDR3 region has 15 residues. CDR1 and CDR2 from the germline V gene are LNHDA and SQIVND (reference sequence). CDR3 in amino acids: CASSLRQRSGNTIYF. DNA of the CDR3: TGTGCCAGTAGCTTACGACAGAGGTCTGGAAACACCATATATTTT.

The chain carries TRBV6-5 and TRBJ1-6; tentative D call: TRBD1 (6 bases). CDR3 length equals 15 residues. The germline CDR1 and CDR2 sequences are MNHEY and SVGAGI. Trimming cost V 3 bases and J 8 bases, with 14 bases left between them. The CDR3 spells CASSYRTGRDSPLHF. CDR3 in DNA: TGTGCCAGCAGTTATAGAACAGGGCGGGATTCACCCCTCCACTTT.

The V call is TRBV7-9, the J call TRBJ2-2; a weak D match, TRBD1 (6 bases). This CDR3 has 15 amino acids. CDR1 is SEHNR and CDR2 is FQNEAQ in the germline V gene (reference sequence). The V end lost 0 bases, the J end lost 15 bases, and 20 bases lay between the germline ends. In DNA, the CDR3 is TGTGCCAGCAGCTTAGCCAACAGGGCACCTCCGTCCATGTTTTTT. Protein: CASSLANRAPPSMFF.

The rearrangement joins TRBV5-3 to TRBJ1-4, with D hard to call. TRBV5-3 is an ORF, and what it does is uncertain. This CDR3 region has 14 residues. Deletions cut 0 bases from V and 7 bases from J, with 10 bases between. CDR3: CARSLERGGEKLFF. CDR3 sequence (DNA): TGTGCCAGAAGCTTGGAGAGAGGAGGTGAAAAACTGTTTTTT.

The chain employs TRBV9 and TRBJ2-1, with D perhaps TRBD2 (6 bases). There are 15 residues in the CDR3. Trimming pared 4 bases from V and 4 bases from J, leaving 15 bases between. The germline CDR1 and CDR2 sequences are SGDLS and YYNGEE. CDR3 protein: CASSTYSRGYNEQFF. CDR3 in DNA: TGTGCCAGCAGCACCTACTCGCGGGGTTACAATGAGCAGTTCTTC.

This chain uses TRBV4-3 with TRBJ1-2, with a tentative D call TRBD1 (6 bases). The V gene's germline CDR1 is LGHNA and CDR2 YSLEER. V lost 4 bases, J lost 8 bases, and 17 bases lay in between. The CDR3 has 14 amino acids. CDR3 loop: CASSPRDRPHGYTF. The CDR3 region has the DNA TGCGCCAGCAGCCCTCGAGACAGGCCCCACGGCTACACCTTC.

The chain carries TRBV11-2 and TRBJ2-7; 9 nucleotides match TRBD1. The V gene's germline CDR1 is SGHAT and CDR2 FQNNGV. V was clipped by 4 bases and J by 5 bases; unmatched bases: 6. The CDR3 is made up of 14 amino acids. The CDR3 DNA follows: TGTGCCAGCAGCTCCGGGACAGGGTGGCACGAGCAGTACGTC. It yields the protein CASSSGTGWHEQYV.

The table lists this clone with a count of one. The chain employs TRBV18 and TRBJ1-1; tentatively, D is TRBD1 (5 bases). The length of the CDR3 is 13 residues. Per germline, CDR1 KGHSH and CDR2 LQKENI. V dropped 6 bases and J dropped 7 bases, with 15 bases sitting between them. CDR3 nucleotide sequence: TGTGCCAGCTCCCCGGGACTGGGGAGTGAAGCTTTCTTT. It translates to CASSPGLGSEAFF.

This rearrangement joins TRBV27 to TRBJ2-2; 8 bases line up with TRBD2. With 3 bases clipped from V and 4 bases from J, the junction kept 4 bases outside the gene matches. The CDR3 totals 15 residues. Per germline, CDR1 MNHEY and CDR2 SMNVEV (reference sequence). CDR3 bases: TGTGCCAGCAGTTTCAGCGGGAGACCCACCGGGGAGCTGTTTTTT. Protein: CASSFSGRPTGELFF.

This chain uses TRBV5-6 with TRBJ2-3; D remains unclear. The CDR3 has 15 residues. Trimming took 4 bases from V and 1 from J, leaving 13 bases between them. Germline V gene data show CDR1 as SGHDT and CDR2 as YYEEEE. The CDR3 nucleotides are TGTGCCAGCAGCCCCTCGAAGCTCCGCACAGATACGCAGTATTTT. Protein: CASSPSKLRTDTQYF.

The genes are TRBV2 and TRBJ2-1, with 7 nucleotides matching TRBD2. Trimming removed 10 bases from V and 3 bases from J; junction bases left unmatched: 6. CDR3 length: 13 amino acids. Germline V gene data show CDR1 as SNHLY and CDR2 as FYNNEI. CDR3 loop: CATLAEIYNEQFF. The CDR3 DNA is TGTGCCACGCTAGCGGAAATCTACAATGAGCAGTTCTTC.

This sequence joins TRBV5-1 and TRBJ2-2; 7 bases are shared with TRBD1. The germline V gene encodes CDR1 SGHRS and CDR2 YFSETQ. The CDR3 has 17 residues. V was clipped by 2 bases and J by 3 bases; unmatched bases: 10. CDR3 loop: CASSFLPRDRYTGELFF. As DNA, the CDR3 is TGCGCCAGCAGCTTCCTCCCCCGGGACAGATACACCGGGGAGCTGTTTTTT.

The rearrangement uses TRBV15 and TRBJ2-1; weak D call: TRBD1 (6 bases). The germline CDR1 and CDR2 sequences are LNHNV and YYDKDF (reference sequence). Trimming took off 0 bases at V and 13 bases at J, with 13 bases between the two ends. The CDR3 sequence is 13 residues long. The CDR3 region has the DNA TGTGCCACCAGCAGAGAGCGACAGGACAACCAGTTCTTC. Its translation: CATSRERQDNQFF.

The chain combines TRBV3-1 (or the pseudogene TRBV3-2) with TRBJ2-1, with 10 bases lining up with TRBD2. Trimming at V came to 4 bases and at J to 0 bases, leaving 6 bases not matched to a gene. The CDR3 extends over 17 amino acids. Per the germline V gene, CDR1 is LGHDT and CDR2 is YNNKEL (reference sequence). The CDR3 nucleotides are TGTGCCAGCAGCCTAGCGGGAGGACCTCTCTCCTACAATGAGCAGTTCTTC. It is translated as CASSLAGGPLSYNEQFF.

V is TRBV11-3 and J is TRBJ2-1, with D possibly being TRBD2 (6 bases). This CDR3 has 15 residues. The V gene's germline CDR1 is SGHNT and CDR2 YENEEA. V lost 5 bases and J lost 0, with 11 bases in between. CDR3 nucleotides: TGTGCCAGCAGCACGGGAGTGTACTCCTACAATGAGCAGTTCTTC. Amino acid sequence: CASSTGVYSYNEQFF.

The chain joins TRBV6-5 to TRBJ1-1; tentative D call: TRBD1 (6 bases). Per the germline V gene, CDR1 is MNHEY and CDR2 is SVGAGI. The CDR3 runs 13 residues. V was shortened by 6 bases and J by 4 bases, with 12 bases between the two germline ends. CDR3 amino acids: CASRRQGITEAFF. CDR3 DNA: TGTGCCAGCAGACGGCAGGGGATCACTGAAGCTTTCTTT.

V usage is TRBV28 and J usage is TRBJ1-1, with D hard to call. CDR3 length: 12 residues. Germline loops: CDR1 MDHEN, CDR2 SYDVKM. V dropped 2 bases and J dropped 6 bases, with 7 bases sitting between them. CDR3 in amino acids: CASSLVRAEAFF. CDR3 DNA sequence: TGTGCCAGCAGTTTAGTTCGGGCTGAAGCTTTCTTT.

The CDR3 DNA sequence: TGTGCCAGCAGCTTAGGGGCCAGAGACTATGGCTACACCTTC. Translation gives CASSLGARDYGYTF. The chain couples TRBV7-9 to TRBJ1-2, with D unresolved. CDR3 length: 14 amino acids. CDR1 SEHNR and CDR2 FQNEAQ come from the germline V gene (reference sequence). Trimming pared 1 base from V and 3 bases from J, leaving 9 bases between. Variable domain in full (rest from reference TRBV7-9 and TRBJ1-2): DTGVSQNPRHKITKRGQNVTFRCDPISEHNRLYWYRQTLGQGPEFLTYFQNEAQLEKSRLLSDRFSAERPKGSFSTLEIQRTEQGDSAMYLCASSLGARDYGYTFGSGTRLTVV.